These 10 T cell receptor beta chains were all obtained from the same sample, sequenced in a study of blood T cell repertoires in COVID-19. The protocol was immunoSEQ multiplex PCR, while the TCRdb copy is restricted to in-frame clones and leaves out a portion. The sample has about 180,000 clones; about 80% are singletons. The specimen was peripheral blood. Receptors were obtained from a man between 65 and 85 years old with active or convalescent COVID-19.

Here the CDR3 reads CASSKERGEQYF. The DNA for the CDR3 is TGTGCCAGCAGCAAAGAACGGGGCGAGCAGTACTTC. V is TRBV21-1 and J is TRBJ2-7; the table's D call of TRBD2 was not tested on the DNA. TRBV21-1 is recorded as a pseudogene. This CDR3 is 12 amino acids long.

The chain uses TRBV27 and TRBJ1-2; 7 nucleotides match TRBD1. The CDR3 is 13 amino acids. Germline values: CDR1 MNHEY, CDR2 SMNVEV (reference sequence). The trim removed 9 bases at V and 2 bases at J, leaving 6 bases unmatched. In DNA form, the CDR3 reads TGTGCCAGTACGACAGGGAACAACTATGGCTACACCTTC. Amino acids: CASTTGNNYGYTF.

This chain uses TRBV10-3 with TRBJ1-1; D gene uncertain. V was clipped by 3 bases and J by 0 bases, with 11 bases between them. Per the germline V gene, CDR1 is ENHRY and CDR2 is SYGVKD. There are 15 residues in the CDR3. Written as DNA, the CDR3 is TGTGCCATCAGTGACCCAGTTTTAATGAACACTGAAGCTTTCTTT. It is translated as CAISDPVLMNTEAFF.

J is TRBJ1-1 and V is TRBV3-1 (or the pseudogene TRBV3-2); 12 bases align to TRBD1. The CDR3 contains 14 residues. The trim removed 5 bases at V and 5 bases at J, leaving 3 bases unmatched. CDR1 is LGHDT, CDR2 YNNKEL, per germline (reference sequence). CDR3 in DNA: TGTGCCAGCAGCGGGACAGGGGGCGCGACTGAAGCTTTCTTT. Protein sequence: CASSGTGGATEAFF.

The rearrangement links TRBV4-2 to TRBJ1-2; D is undetermined. V lost 0 bases to trimming and J lost 8 bases, with 13 bases between them. The germline gives CDR1 LGHNA, CDR2 YNFKEQ. The CDR3 length is 14 residues. The chain's CDR3 is CASSQDILLAGYTF. The CDR3 coding sequence is TGTGCCAGCAGCCAAGATATTCTTCTGGCAGGCTACACCTTC.

The J gene is TRBJ1-5, the V gene TRBV7-4; 8 bases map to TRBD1. The germline V gene encodes CDR1 SGHVT and CDR2 SQSDAQ. This CDR3 region has 18 residues. With V trimmed by 1 base and J by 3 bases, 11 bases remained unmatched. CDR3 DNA: TGTGCCAGCAGCTTAGTCGCGGGGGACAGGAACTACAATCAGCCCCAGCATTTT. It yields the protein CASSLVAGDRNYNQPQHF.

The chain employs TRBV29-1 and TRBJ1-2; D not certain. In germline, CDR1 is SQVTM, CDR2 ANQGSEA. This CDR3 comprises 16 residues. V lost 6 bases, J lost 0 bases, and 20 bases lay in between. The CDR3 sequence: CSVRSGNPNPNYGYTF. In DNA form, the CDR3 reads TGCAGCGTCCGGAGCGGGAACCCTAACCCTAACTATGGCTACACCTTC.

This clone occurred many times. The chain carries TRBV11-3 and TRBJ2-1; D is undetermined. The germline V gene encodes CDR1 SGHNT and CDR2 YENEEA. The CDR3 sequence is 15 residues long. With 5 bases removed from V and 0 bases from J, the gap between germline ends came to 11 bases. The CDR3 region is CASSPIRSSYNEQFF. CDR3 sequence (DNA): TGTGCCAGCAGCCCTATTAGGAGCTCCTACAATGAGCAGTTCTTC.

In this sample, this clone turned up a few times. The chain uses TRBV6-1 and TRBJ1-5, with D unresolved. Germline V CDR1 and CDR2: MNHNS, SASEGT. The V gene lost 3 bases and the J gene lost 5 bases, with 11 bases spanning the gap. This CDR3 contains 14 residues. CDR3 region: CASSDSNQDQPQHF. The CDR3 nucleotides read TGTGCCAGCAGTGACAGCAATCAGGATCAGCCCCAGCATTTT.

This clone came up once. The chain carries TRBV18 and TRBJ2-5, with 12 bases aligning to TRBD2. Germline assignment: CDR1 KGHSH and CDR2 LQKENI. The junction had 11 bases not matched to a gene; V was cut back by 1 base and J by 5 bases. CDR3 size: 18 residues. CDR3 DNA sequence: TGTGCCAGCTCACCACGGACTAGCGGGACACCAACGGTTGAGACCCAGTACTTC. Its protein product is CASSPRTSGTPTVETQYF.